This TCR beta chain was sequenced in a study of T cell responses to AZD1222 COVID-19 vaccine. Study-wide context: Second-dose intervals near 4 or 12 weeks were combined.

Germline CDR1 SGHNT, CDR2 YENEEA. Trimming left V 2 bases short and J 12 bases short, with 23 bases between. The CDR3 length is 16 residues. The repertoire was sequenced with immunoSEQ multiplex PCR; TCRdb's copy has only in-frame clones and lacks some. This sample has roughly 80,000 clones, with roughly 90% found just once. This chain joins TRBV11-3 and TRBJ2-1; D not resolved. Specimen: peripheral blood, collected on day 0 of AZD1222 vaccination. The receptor was derived from an adult in good health. CDR3 nucleotide sequence: TGTGCCAGCAGCTTACTAGGTCCGACCACCCTGAAAGGGCAGTTCTTC. The encoded protein is CASSLLGPTTLKGQFF.